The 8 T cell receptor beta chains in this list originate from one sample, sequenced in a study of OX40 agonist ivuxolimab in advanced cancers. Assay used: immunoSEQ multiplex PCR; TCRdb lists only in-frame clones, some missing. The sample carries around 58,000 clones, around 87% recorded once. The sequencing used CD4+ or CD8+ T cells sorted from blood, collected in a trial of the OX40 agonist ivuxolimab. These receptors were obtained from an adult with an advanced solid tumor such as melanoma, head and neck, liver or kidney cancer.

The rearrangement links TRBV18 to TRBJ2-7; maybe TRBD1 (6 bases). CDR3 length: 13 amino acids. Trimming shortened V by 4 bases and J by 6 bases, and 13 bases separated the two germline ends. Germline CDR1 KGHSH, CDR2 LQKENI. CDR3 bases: TGTGCCAGCTCACAAGCCCAGGGGCGCGAGCAGTACTTC. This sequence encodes CASSQAQGREQYF.

The CDR3 loop reads CASSVEQTQETQYF. As DNA, the CDR3 is TGTGCCAGCAGCGTGGAACAGACTCAAGAGACCCAGTACTTC. The V and J genes are TRBV9 and TRBJ2-5; D is ambiguous. Germline values: CDR1 SGDLS, CDR2 YYNGEE. CDR3 length: 14 residues. The V end was cut by 2 bases, the J end by 2 bases, with 10 bases between.

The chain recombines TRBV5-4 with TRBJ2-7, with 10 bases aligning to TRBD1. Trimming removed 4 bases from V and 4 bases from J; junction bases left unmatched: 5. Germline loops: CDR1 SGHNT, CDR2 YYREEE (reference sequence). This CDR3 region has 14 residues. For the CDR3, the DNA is TGTGCCAGCAGCCCGGGACAGGGGTTGTACGAGCAGTACTTC. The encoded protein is CASSPGQGLYEQYF.

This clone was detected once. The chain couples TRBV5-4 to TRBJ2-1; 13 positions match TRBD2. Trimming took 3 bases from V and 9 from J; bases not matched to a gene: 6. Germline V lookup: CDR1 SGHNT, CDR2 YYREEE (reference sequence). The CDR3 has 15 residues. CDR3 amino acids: CASSSGLAGFSEQFF. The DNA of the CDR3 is TGTGCCAGCAGCTCGGGACTAGCGGGATTTAGTGAGCAGTTCTTC.

CDR3 sequence (DNA): TGTGCCAGCTCACTAGCGAACACCGGGGAGCTGTTTTTT. As protein: CASSLANTGELFF. This rearrangement joins TRBV18 to TRBJ2-2; D not certain. The CDR3 loop spans 13 amino acids. The germline V gene encodes CDR1 KGHSH and CDR2 LQKENI. With 4 bases removed from V and 0 bases from J, the gap between germline ends came to 3 bases.

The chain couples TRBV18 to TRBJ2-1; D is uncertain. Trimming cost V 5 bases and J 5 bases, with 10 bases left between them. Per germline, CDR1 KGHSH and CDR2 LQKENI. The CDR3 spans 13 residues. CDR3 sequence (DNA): TGTGCCAGCTCATCGGCCGTTCACAATGAGCAGTTCTTC. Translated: CASSSAVHNEQFF.

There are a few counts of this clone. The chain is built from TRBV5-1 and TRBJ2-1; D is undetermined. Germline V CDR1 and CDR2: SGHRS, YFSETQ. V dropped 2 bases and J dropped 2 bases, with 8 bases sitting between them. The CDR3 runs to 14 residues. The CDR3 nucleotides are TGCGCCAGCAGCTTACAGCAGACCTACAATGAGCAGTTCTTC. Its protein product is CASSLQQTYNEQFF.

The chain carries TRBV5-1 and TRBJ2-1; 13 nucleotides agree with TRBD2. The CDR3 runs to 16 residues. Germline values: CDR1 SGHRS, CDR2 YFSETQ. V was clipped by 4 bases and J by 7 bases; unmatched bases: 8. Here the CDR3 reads CASSTGTSGTRNEQFF. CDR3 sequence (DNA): TGCGCCAGCAGCACGGGGACTAGCGGGACAAGGAATGAGCAGTTCTTC.